Included here is one T cell receptor beta chain sequence, with context. What it recognizes is unknown. The CDR3 loop spans 14 amino acids. Germline CDR1 reads ENHRY; CDR2 reads SYGVKD. Isolation of PBMCs gave at least 6 million cells per sample. Primed by a sample-barcoded 5' primer and a J-beta primer mix, a second PCR proceeded for roughly 6 to 12 cycles. A template-switch adaptor containing 12 random nucleotides labeled each cDNA molecule. TCRdb reprocessed the 5' RACE reads with MiXCR, giving one entry per CDR3 protein. The profile shows about 680,000 distinct CDR3 sequences, approximately 50% of them singletons. This record belongs to a study of blood T cells in healthy people across ages. Study-level results: The donors' CMV status was not determined, possibly confounding changes in expanded clonotypes.

This receptor was taken from a woman aged 55-75 years in good health. Material for sequencing was blood. The J gene is TRBJ2-1, the V gene TRBV10-3, with D uncertain. Matching the DNA end better, TRBJ2-7 makes the J call doubtful. CDR3 in amino acids: CAIRSAYSYNEQYF. The CDR3, as DNA: TGTGCCATCAGGAGCGCTTACTCCTACAATGAGCAGTACTTC.